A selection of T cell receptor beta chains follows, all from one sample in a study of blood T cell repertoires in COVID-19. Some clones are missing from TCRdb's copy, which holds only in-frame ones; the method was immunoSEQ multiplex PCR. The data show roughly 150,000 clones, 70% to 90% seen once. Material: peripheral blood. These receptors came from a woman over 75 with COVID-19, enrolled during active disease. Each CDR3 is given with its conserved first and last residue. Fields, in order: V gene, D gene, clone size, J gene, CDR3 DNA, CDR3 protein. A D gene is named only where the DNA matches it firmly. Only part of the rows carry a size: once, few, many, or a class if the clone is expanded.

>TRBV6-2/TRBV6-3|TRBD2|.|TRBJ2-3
TGTGCCAGCAGTTATTGGGAGGGCGATACGCAGTATTTT
CASSYWEGDTQYF
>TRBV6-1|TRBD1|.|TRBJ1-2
TGTGCCAGCAGTGAAGCGCTGACAGGGGATGGCTACACCTTC
CASSEALTGDGYTF
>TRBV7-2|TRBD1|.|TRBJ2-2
TGTGCCAGCAGCCTCCGACAGGGGAACACCGGGGAGCTGTTTTTT
CASSLRQGNTGELFF
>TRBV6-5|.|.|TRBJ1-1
TGTGCCAGCAGTTACGTTCGGGGGGCAGGTACTGAAGCTTTCTTT
CASSYVRGAGTEAFF
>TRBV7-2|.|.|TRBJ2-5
TGTGCCAGCAGCCCAGGAGGGCCCGTGACCCAGTACTTC
CASSPGGPVTQYF
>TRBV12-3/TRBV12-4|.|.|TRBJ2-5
TGTGCCAGCAGTGAGACAGGTCCAGAGACCCAGTACTTC
CASSETGPETQYF
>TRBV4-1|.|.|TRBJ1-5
TGCGCCAGCAGCCAAGACAGATATAGCAATCAGCCCCAGCATTTT
CASSQDRYSNQPQHF
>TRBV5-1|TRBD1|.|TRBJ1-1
TGCGCCAGCAGCTTAGGGACAGGGGACACTGAAGCTTTCTTT
CASSLGTGDTEAFF
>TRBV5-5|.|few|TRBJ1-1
TGTGCCAGCAGCCCACTGGGGGCAGGGACTAAGAACACTGAAGCTTTCTTT
CASSPLGAGTKNTEAFF
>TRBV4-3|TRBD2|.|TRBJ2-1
TGCGCCAGCAGCCAAGATATTGGACTAGCAGACAATGAGCAGTTCTTC
CASSQDIGLADNEQFF
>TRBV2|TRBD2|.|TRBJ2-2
TGTGCCAGCAGGGCCCTAGCGGAGGCTGGCACCGGGGAGCTGTTTTTT
CASRALAEAGTGELFF
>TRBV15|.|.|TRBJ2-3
TGTGCCACCAGCAGAGATCAGGGAATAGATACGCAGTATTTT
CATSRDQGIDTQYF
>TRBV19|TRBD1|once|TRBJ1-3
TGTGCCAGTAGTCTTTCCGAAGGGACAGGGGCCCACTCTGGAAACACCATATATTTT
CASSLSEGTGAHSGNTIYF
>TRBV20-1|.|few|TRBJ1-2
TGCAGTGCTAGAGAGAGGGATGGCTACACCTTC
CSARERDGYTF
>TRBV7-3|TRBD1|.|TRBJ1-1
TGTGCCAGCGGGGACAGAGGTGGCACTGAAGCTTTCTTT
CASGDRGGTEAFF
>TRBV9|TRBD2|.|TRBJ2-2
TGTGCCAGCAGCGTACGCGGGAGCGCCGGGGAGCTGTTTTTT
CASSVRGSAGELFF